Each of the 30 T cell receptor beta chains below was sequenced from the same sample in a study of T cells after yellow fever vaccination. TCRdb passed the 5' RACE reads through MiXCR, listing each CDR3 protein once. Of 350,000 to 450,000 distinct CDR3 sequences in the sample, around 20% were seen once. Source: PBMCs, taken before the yellow fever booster vaccination. Every receptor here comes from a man between 18 and 35 years old who received the YFV17D yellow fever vaccine.

The V gene is TRBV6-5, the J gene TRBJ1-6; D may be TRBD1 (6 bases). This CDR3 has 12 amino acids. Deletions cut 8 bases from V and 8 bases from J, with 10 bases between. Looked up from germline, CDR1 is MNHEY and CDR2 is SVGAGI. Written as DNA, the CDR3 is TGTGCCAGCGGACAGTTGCATTCACCCCTCCACTTT. Translation gives CASGQLHSPLHF.

The V and J genes are TRBV7-3 and TRBJ2-1; 12 bases match TRBD2. From germline, CDR1 is SGHTA and CDR2 FQGTGA. The CDR3 is made up of 16 amino acids. V trimming: 5 bases; J trimming: 5 bases; junction bases outside the gene matches: 7. The CDR3 coding sequence is TGTGCCAGCAGCCCAATTCTAGCGGGGGGGGACAATGAGCAGTTCTTC. As protein: CASSPILAGGDNEQFF.

The genes are TRBV27 and TRBJ1-2; tentatively, D is TRBD1 (5 bases). CDR3 length equals 15 residues. The ends were cut back, 1 base at V and 7 bases at J, with 16 bases in the middle. CDR1 and CDR2 from the germline V gene are MNHEY and SMNVEV (reference sequence). CDR3 loop: CASSLYPDSPRGYTF. In DNA form, the CDR3 reads TGTGCCAGCAGTTTATATCCCGACAGTCCCCGTGGCTACACCTTC.

This clonotype was seen at least ten times. J is TRBJ2-6 and V is TRBV6-2 or TRBV6-3; D is unresolved. The V end was cut by 10 bases, the J end by 0 bases, with 1 base between. Germline CDR1 and CDR2: MNHEY and SVGEGT. The CDR3 spans 11 residues. The CDR3 protein is CATSGANVLTF. CDR3 DNA: TGTGCCACCTCTGGGGCCAACGTCCTGACTTTC.

The V call is TRBV20-1, the J call TRBJ2-4, with 10 nucleotides matching TRBD1. The trim removed 7 bases at V and 8 bases at J, leaving 8 bases unmatched. The CDR3 is made up of 13 amino acids. CDR1 is DFQATT, CDR2 SNEGSKA, per germline (reference sequence). The CDR3 spells CSGRTGGNDIQYF. CDR3 sequence (DNA): TGCAGTGGCCGGACAGGGGGAAACGACATTCAGTACTTC.

This chain links TRBV11-2 with TRBJ1-1; D may be TRBD1 (5 bases). The CDR3 is 14 residues long. CDR1 SGHAT and CDR2 FQNNGV come from the germline V gene. V lost 6 bases to trimming and J lost 6 bases, with 17 bases between them. The CDR3 here is CASSVLGEWAEAFF. The CDR3, as DNA: TGTGCCAGCAGTGTACTAGGGGAATGGGCTGAAGCTTTCTTT.

The chain has TRBV7-9 and TRBJ2-5; D gene uncertain. The V gene lost 3 bases and the J gene lost 2 bases, with 10 bases spanning the gap. This CDR3 has 14 residues. Germline V gene sequence: CDR1 SEHNR, CDR2 FQNEAQ (reference sequence). The DNA for the CDR3 is TGTGCCAGCAGCTTTCCAGTCCTTCAAGAGACCCAGTACTTC. It codes for CASSFPVLQETQYF.

The rearrangement joins TRBV5-1 to TRBJ2-3; the match to TRBD2 covers 8 bases. With V trimmed by 4 bases and J by 2 bases, 18 bases remained unmatched. CDR1 is SGHRS, CDR2 YFSETQ, per germline. This CDR3 has 19 amino acids. CDR3 sequence (DNA): TGCGCCAGCAGCCCCGCCACGAACGGGCGGGGGGCTCCCACAGATACGCAGTATTTT. Residues: CASSPATNGRGAPTDTQYF.

The rearrangement links TRBV20-1 to TRBJ1-2; 7 bases fit TRBD1. V was pared by 4 bases and J by 5 bases, with 16 bases of the junction left unmatched. Germline CDR1 is DFQATT and CDR2 is SNEGSKA (reference sequence). The CDR3 is 16 amino acids. Here the CDR3 DNA reads TGCAGTGCTATTTCACCGGGACAGAGTACCGCTTATGGCTACACCTTC. Translating gives CSAISPGQSTAYGYTF.

The chain uses TRBV2 and TRBJ2-3; TRBD1 agrees at 10 bases. This CDR3 contains 15 residues. Unmatched junction bases numbered 6, after V lost 5 bases and J lost 4 bases. CDR1 SNHLY and CDR2 FYNNEI come from the germline V gene. The CDR3: CASSRTGGRADTQYF. The CDR3 nucleotides are TGTGCCAGCAGTCGGACAGGGGGTAGAGCAGATACGCAGTATTTT. The entire variable domain, with the rest obtained from reference TRBV2 and TRBJ2-3, is as follows: EPEVTQTPSHQVTQMGQEVILRCVPISNHLYFYWYRQILGQKVEFLVSFYNNEISEKSEIFDDQFSVERPDGSNFTLKIRSTKLEDSAMYFCASSRTGGRADTQYFGPGTRLTVL.

This chain joins TRBV6-2 or TRBV6-3 and TRBJ2-3; 9 bases match TRBD2. The V gene end was trimmed by 2 bases and the J gene end by 4 bases; junction bases not matched to a gene: 7. CDR1 is MNHEY, CDR2 SVGEGT, per germline. The CDR3 totals 16 residues. CDR3 residues: CASSYTRQRGADTQYF. CDR3 nucleotide sequence: TGTGCCAGCAGTTACACCCGTCAGCGGGGGGCAGATACGCAGTATTTT.

The chain has TRBV6-5 and TRBJ2-7; TRBD2 might be the D (6 bases). V was cut by 5 bases and J by 7 bases, with 18 bases left in between. This CDR3 is built from 14 residues. CDR1 is MNHEY, CDR2 SVGAGI, per germline. This chain's CDR3 is CASSLTRLSGEQYF. The CDR3 DNA reads TGTGCCAGCAGTCTGACTAGACTATCAGGGGAGCAGTACTTC.

This clonotype was detected ten times or more. This chain links TRBV20-1 with TRBJ2-1, with D perhaps matching TRBD2 (5 bases). This CDR3 region has 12 residues. Trimming cost V 5 bases and J 7 bases, with 12 bases left between them. CDR1 and CDR2 from the germline V gene are DFQATT and SNEGSKA (reference sequence). The CDR3 coding sequence is TGCAGTGCTGTCCGGGGTTTTAATGAGCAGTTCTTC. This translates into CSAVRGFNEQFF.

The chain carries TRBV29-1 and TRBJ2-5; 8 bases fit TRBD1. The trim removed 5 bases at V and 2 bases at J, leaving 4 bases unmatched. The V gene's germline CDR1 is SQVTM and CDR2 ANQGSEA. This CDR3 region has 13 residues. The CDR3 nucleotides read TGCAGCGTTTCCGGACAGGGACAAGAGACCCAGTACTTC. It specifies CSVSGQGQETQYF.

The table lists this clonotype with many counts. The chain combines TRBV20-1 with TRBJ2-2, with D perhaps TRBD1 (5 bases). CDR1 is DFQATT, CDR2 SNEGSKA, per germline (reference sequence). Trimming stripped 0 bases from V and 7 bases from J, with 12 bases between. The CDR3 loop spans 14 amino acids. The CDR3 loop is CSARDPQGSGELFF. The CDR3 DNA sequence: TGCAGTGCTAGAGATCCGCAGGGTAGCGGGGAGCTGTTTTTT.

This chain links TRBV7-3 with TRBJ2-1, with D possibly matching TRBD1 (6 bases). CDR1 SGHTA and CDR2 FQGTGA come from the germline V gene. This CDR3 spans 16 amino acids. Trimming took 2 bases from V and 6 from J, leaving 17 bases between them. The CDR3 loop reads CASSLLQGTPGNEQFF. The CDR3 region has the DNA TGTGCCAGCAGCTTATTACAGGGAACGCCTGGCAATGAGCAGTTCTTC.

This clonotype was seen at least ten times. Here the CDR3 DNA reads TGCGCCAGCACGTTAGGGTCGGAAGAGACCCAGTACTTC. Its translation: CASTLGSEETQYF. V gene TRBV5-1 combines with J gene TRBJ2-5; D is unclear. Trimming took 6 bases from V and 3 from J, leaving 12 bases between them. This CDR3 has 13 amino acids. Germline CDR1 is SGHRS and CDR2 is YFSETQ.

J is TRBJ1-4 and V is TRBV9; D remains ambiguous. Germline V lookup: CDR1 SGDLS, CDR2 YYNGEE. This CDR3 has 15 amino acids. The ends were cut back, 3 bases at V and 4 bases at J, with 13 bases in the middle. CDR3 residues: CASSGYRAYNEKLFF. The CDR3 coding sequence is TGTGCCAGCAGCGGATACCGGGCCTATAATGAAAAACTGTTTTTT.

The CDR3 DNA reads as TGTGCCAGCAGCCAGATCGACAGGCCGGTGGGAAACACCATATATTTT. Its protein is CASSQIDRPVGNTIYF. This chain uses TRBV2 with TRBJ1-3, with a tentative D call TRBD1 (6 bases). V was pared by 6 bases and J by 4 bases, with 19 bases between. Germline loops: CDR1 SNHLY, CDR2 FYNNEI. The CDR3 is made up of 16 amino acids.

This chain uses TRBV12-3 or TRBV12-4 with TRBJ2-6, with TRBD1 matching 8 bases. V lost 3 bases to trimming and J lost 3 bases; unmatched junction nucleotides: 7. The CDR3 spans 17 residues. This CDR3 reads CASSFQGAFGGANVLTF. CDR3 nucleotides: TGTGCCAGCAGTTTCCAGGGGGCTTTTGGTGGGGCCAACGTCCTGACTTTC.

This chain joins TRBV24-1 and TRBJ2-2, with D perhaps given as TRBD1 or TRBD2 (5 bases each). The germline V gene has CDR1 KGHDR and CDR2 SFDVKD. The CDR3 is made up of 15 amino acids. Between the trimmed V and J ends, which lost 4 bases and 1 base, there was a span of 9 bases. The CDR3 nucleotides read TGTGCCACCAGTGAAGGGACGGTGAACACCGGGGAGCTGTTTTTT. Its protein is CATSEGTVNTGELFF.

CDR3 residues: CAISAGVSGKNIQYF. The DNA for the CDR3 is TGTGCCATCAGTGCCGGGGTTAGCGGCAAAAACATTCAGTACTTC. V usage is TRBV10-3 and J usage is TRBJ2-4, with D possibly TRBD2 on 6 matching bases. V lost 4 bases and J 3 bases, leaving 13 bases between the germline ends. This CDR3 has 15 amino acids. The germline V gene has CDR1 ENHRY and CDR2 SYGVKD.

This clonotype was found a few times. The chain joins TRBV11-3 to TRBJ2-1; D not certain. The CDR3 has 12 amino acids. Looked up from germline, CDR1 is SGHNT and CDR2 is YENEEA. V was pared by 0 bases and J by 10 bases, with 7 bases between. CDR3 bases: TGTGCCAGCAGCTTAGATTGGGGAGAGCAGTTCTTC. Translating gives CASSLDWGEQFF.

The rearrangement uses TRBV7-9 and TRBJ2-2; D ambiguous. Looked up from germline, CDR1 is SEHNR and CDR2 is FQNEAQ (reference sequence). V dropped 2 bases and J dropped 6 bases, with 13 bases sitting between them. The CDR3 covers 15 residues. The DNA of the CDR3 is TGTGCCAGCAGCTTAAGGGCCGTAGACCCCGGGGAGCTGTTTTTT. Its protein is CASSLRAVDPGELFF. The full variable domain, rest sourced from reference TRBV7-9 and TRBJ2-2, is DTGVSQNPRHKITKRGQNVTFRCDPISEHNRLYWYRQTLGQGPEFLTYFQNEAQLEKSRLLSDRFSAERPKGSFSTLEIQRTEQGDSAMYLCASSLRAVDPGELFFGEGSRLTVL.

Only a few counts were recorded for this clonotype. The V gene is TRBV5-1, the J gene TRBJ1-2; 7 nucleotides line up with TRBD1. The germline CDR1 and CDR2 sequences are SGHRS and YFSETQ. The trim removed 7 bases at V and 4 bases at J, leaving 16 bases unmatched. The CDR3 extends over 16 amino acids. CDR3 nucleotide sequence: TGCGCCAGCCGCGGCTCCCTGGGACAGTTCACCTATGGCTACACCTTC. It specifies CASRGSLGQFTYGYTF.

A few counts support this clonotype. The V and J genes are TRBV7-8 and TRBJ2-4; 14 bases line up with TRBD2. The germline gives CDR1 SGHVS, CDR2 FQNEAQ. The CDR3 loop spans 18 amino acids. V shed 5 bases and J 0 bases; nucleotides not matched to a gene: 6. The CDR3 nucleotides read TGTGCCAGCAGCCTCGGACTAGCGGGGGGCCTAGCCAAAAACATTCAGTACTTC. This codes for CASSLGLAGGLAKNIQYF.

This clonotype was observed a few times. This sequence joins TRBV10-3 and TRBJ2-3, with 11 bases fitting TRBD2. The CDR3 is 19 amino acids. Germline CDR1 and CDR2: ENHRY and SYGVKD. V was clipped by 3 bases and J by 3 bases; unmatched bases: 14. CDR3 bases: TGTGCCATCAGTGAACCAGTCGGAATAGCGGGGGGGCGGACAGATACGCAGTATTTT. Its translation: CAISEPVGIAGGRTDTQYF.

This clonotype has just a few counts. The J gene is TRBJ2-7, the V gene TRBV20-1; D ambiguous. Germline loops: CDR1 DFQATT, CDR2 SNEGSKA (reference sequence). This CDR3 has 15 residues. V was clipped by 6 bases and J by 5 bases, with 23 bases between them. CDR3 coding DNA: TGCAGTGCCCTTGTTTTGGAATTCGCACACAACGAGCAGTACTTC. Translation: CSALVLEFAHNEQYF.

This clonotype has at least ten counts. The V and J genes are TRBV7-6 and TRBJ2-7; TRBD1 matches 9 bases. Germline CDR1 SGHVS, CDR2 FNYEAQ. V shed 3 bases, J shed 6 bases, and the junction held 6 bases outside the gene matches. The CDR3 covers 14 residues. CDR3 sequence: CASSFTGGRGEQYF. In DNA form, the CDR3 reads TGTGCCAGCAGCTTTACAGGGGGCCGAGGCGAGCAGTACTTC. The full variable domain, in which reference TRBV7-6 and TRBJ2-7 provide the parts outside the CDR3, is GAGVSQSPRYKVTKRGQDVALRCDPISGHVSLYWYRQALGQGPEFLTYFNYEAQQDKSGLPNDRFSAERPEGSISTLTIQRTEQRDSAMYRCASSFTGGRGEQYFGPGTRLTVT.

This clonotype has a handful of counts. V and J are TRBV12-3 or TRBV12-4 and TRBJ1-1, with D hard to call. V lost 5 bases to trimming and J lost 0 bases, with 7 bases between them. CDR3 length: 13 amino acids. The DNA of the CDR3 is TGTGCCAGCAGTACCCAAGTGAACACTGAAGCTTTCTTT. Its translation is CASSTQVNTEAFF.